The 18 T cell receptor beta chains given below trace back to one sample, sequenced in a study of blood T cell repertoires in COVID-19. Measured with immunoSEQ multiplex PCR; TCRdb has only the in-frame clones, and not every one. The repertoire includes about 210,000 clones, about nine tenths of them detected once, and roughly 2.5% sits in the top ten. The sequencing input was PBMCs or T cells enriched from blood (not recorded which). The receptors here all came from a woman aged 40 to 50 with acute COVID-19.

The J gene is TRBJ1-2, the V gene TRBV2; TRBD1 matches 11 bases. CDR3 length equals 13 residues. Germline CDR1 is SNHLY and CDR2 is FYNNEI. The ends lost 7 bases at V and 8 bases at J; junction bases unmatched: 6. In DNA, the CDR3 is TGTGCCAGCAAGGACAGGGGGCTTATCGGCTACACCTTC. Its translation is CASKDRGLIGYTF. Combining the CDR3 with reference TRBV2 and TRBJ1-2 gives the whole variable domain EPEVTQTPSHQVTQMGQEVILRCVPISNHLYFYWYRQILGQKVEFLVSFYNNEISEKSEIFDDQFSVERPDGSNFTLKIRSTKLEDSAMYFCASKDRGLIGYTFGSGTRLTVV.

The chain's CDR3 is CAWTGGLSGYTF. The CDR3 nucleotides are TGTGCCTGGACGGGGGGGCTGTCTGGCTACACCTTC. The rearrangement joins TRBV30 to TRBJ1-2, with a possible D match to TRBD1 (6 bases). Between the trimmed V and J ends, which lost 4 bases and 7 bases, there was a span of 13 bases. This CDR3 is built from 12 residues. The germline CDR1 and CDR2 sequences are GTSNPN and SVGIG (reference sequence).

The chain couples TRBV27 to TRBJ1-2, with 9 bases aligning to TRBD1. The CDR3 length is 14 residues. The germline gives CDR1 MNHEY, CDR2 SMNVEV (reference sequence). V shed 4 bases and J 7 bases; nucleotides not matched to a gene: 7. The CDR3 sequence: CASSSGTGSRGYTF. The DNA of the CDR3 is TGTGCCAGCAGTTCCGGGACAGGGAGTCGTGGCTACACCTTC.

V usage is TRBV27 and J usage is TRBJ1-2; D unresolved. V lost 6 bases, J lost 12 bases, and 17 bases lay in between. The CDR3 extends over 12 amino acids. Germline V CDR1 and CDR2: MNHEY, SMNVEV (reference sequence). CDR3 in amino acids: CASSPSGEVNTF. The CDR3 nucleotides are TGTGCCAGCAGCCCCTCGGGTGAGGTGAACACCTTC.

This chain uses TRBV2 with TRBJ1-2; TRBD1 matches 7 bases. There are 13 residues in the CDR3. Germline V gene data show CDR1 as SNHLY and CDR2 as FYNNEI. V gave up 5 bases and J gave up 8 bases; unmatched junction bases: 8. The chain's CDR3 is CASSSTGLGGYTF. The CDR3 DNA reads TGTGCCAGCAGTTCGACAGGGCTTGGAGGCTACACCTTC.

The rearrangement joins TRBV5-1 to TRBJ1-2; TRBD1 is a possible D gene (5 bases). CDR3 size: 15 residues. The germline V gene has CDR1 SGHRS and CDR2 YFSETQ. V was shortened by 6 bases and J by 3 bases, with 18 bases between the two germline ends. CDR3 in amino acids: CASTREGRGDYGYTF. For the CDR3, the DNA is TGCGCCAGCACCCGGGAGGGACGGGGTGACTATGGCTACACCTTC.

Comments on this clone: The same CDR3 is also encoded by other DNA sequences in this sample. The rearrangement uses TRBV5-1 and TRBJ2-1; 10 bases are shared with TRBD2. Trimming at V came to 4 bases and at J to 0 bases, leaving 4 bases not matched to a gene. This CDR3 contains 16 residues. The germline gives CDR1 SGHRS, CDR2 YFSETQ. CDR3 in DNA: TGCGCCAGCAGCGCAAGCGGGAGGGCCTCCTACAATGAGCAGTTCTTC. It translates to CASSASGRASYNEQFF.

The chain has TRBV7-2 and TRBJ2-3, with 14 bases that match TRBD2. The length of the CDR3 is 18 residues. Germline V gene data show CDR1 as SGHTA and CDR2 as FQGNSA. The V gene end was trimmed by 2 bases and the J gene end by 3 bases; junction bases not matched to a gene: 7. CDR3 sequence (DNA): TGTGCCAGCAGCTTACGACTAGCGGGAGGGCCTAGAACAGATACGCAGTATTTT. Translation: CASSLRLAGGPRTDTQYF.

This clone was picked up one time. The chain is built from TRBV27 and TRBJ1-1; weak D call: TRBD1 (6 bases). Trimming shortened V by 8 bases and J by 5 bases, and 15 bases separated the two germline ends. Germline assignment: CDR1 MNHEY and CDR2 SMNVEV (reference sequence). The CDR3 is made up of 13 amino acids. The CDR3: CASAPGGQTEAFF. CDR3 sequence (DNA): TGTGCCAGCGCACCCGGGGGGCAGACTGAAGCTTTCTTT.

The gene calls are TRBV5-1 and TRBJ2-5; 9 positions agree with TRBD1. The trim removed 0 bases at V and 5 bases at J, leaving 5 bases unmatched. The CDR3 length is 15 residues. Germline lookup yields CDR1 SGHRS and CDR2 YFSETQ. In DNA, the CDR3 is TGCGCCAGCAGCTTGGGGGACAGGGTGGAGGAGACCCAGTACTTC. Its protein is CASSLGDRVEETQYF.

The table lists this clone with a few counts. The gene calls are TRBV30 and TRBJ1-2, with 9 bases that match TRBD1. With 1 base clipped from V and 8 bases from J, the junction kept 5 bases outside the gene matches. The CDR3 is made up of 13 amino acids. Germline loops: CDR1 GTSNPN, CDR2 SVGIG (reference sequence). Written as DNA, the CDR3 is TGTGCCTGGAGTGACAGGGGGCTAGGGGGCTACACCTTC. Translation: CAWSDRGLGGYTF.

This clone was observed a single time. This rearrangement joins TRBV10-2 to TRBJ2-1, with D maybe TRBD2 (6 bases). The CDR3 has 15 amino acids. Germline values: CDR1 WSHSY, CDR2 SAAADI. V was cut by 6 bases and J by 7 bases, with 19 bases left in between. The chain's CDR3 is CASRVRGSVPNEQFF. The CDR3 DNA is TGCGCCAGCAGGGTTCGGGGGAGCGTACCGAATGAGCAGTTCTTC.

This sequence joins TRBV21-1 and TRBJ2-1; the table's D call, TRBD2, has no DNA check behind it. TRBV21-1 is described as a pseudogene. This CDR3 spans 16 amino acids. CDR3 in amino acids: CASSKARPVLDNEQFF. CDR3 DNA sequence: TGTGCCAGCAGCAAAGCGCGGCCGGTGCTGGACAATGAGCAGTTCTTC.

This chain joins TRBV3-1 (or the pseudogene TRBV3-2) and TRBJ2-2; D is unclear. Germline CDR1 and CDR2: LGHDT and YNNKEL (reference sequence). V lost 4 bases, J lost 4 bases, and 4 bases lay in between. CDR3 length: 12 amino acids. CDR3 amino acids: CASSPGTGELFF. The CDR3, as DNA: TGTGCCAGCAGCCCGGGCACCGGGGAGCTGTTTTTT.

The chain couples TRBV5-1 to TRBJ1-1, with D perhaps matching TRBD1 (6 bases). V was clipped by 4 bases and J by 0 bases, with 13 bases between them. The germline V gene has CDR1 SGHRS and CDR2 YFSETQ. The CDR3 totals 15 residues. The CDR3 region is CASSKSGALNTEAFF. The CDR3 DNA reads as TGCGCCAGCAGCAAATCAGGGGCCTTGAACACTGAAGCTTTCTTT.

This clone was observed a single time. The J gene is TRBJ1-1, the V gene TRBV2; 12 nucleotides align to TRBD1. The CDR3 sequence is 15 residues long. Unmatched junction bases numbered 6, after V lost 5 bases and J lost 5 bases. Germline-derived CDR1 and CDR2 are SNHLY and FYNNEI. In nucleotides, the CDR3 is TGTGCCAGCAGTCCGGGACAGGGGGCGCGGACTGAAGCTTTCTTT. This encodes CASSPGQGARTEAFF.

The chain couples TRBV6-5 to TRBJ1-1; D is unresolved. Germline assignment: CDR1 MNHEY and CDR2 SVGAGI. Trimming removed 5 bases from V and 2 bases from J, with 9 bases in between. CDR3 size: 13 residues. This CDR3 reads CASSRVQNTEAFF. CDR3 in DNA: TGTGCCAGCAGTCGGGTCCAAAACACTGAAGCTTTCTTT.

The chain recombines TRBV3-1 (or the pseudogene TRBV3-2) with TRBJ1-4; 8 nucleotides align to TRBD1. The ends lost 5 bases at V and 7 bases at J; junction bases unmatched: 9. Germline values: CDR1 LGHDT, CDR2 YNNKEL (reference sequence). The CDR3 contains 15 residues. The CDR3 DNA sequence: TGTGCCAGCAGCTCCCCGACAGGGGCGGGTGAAAAACTGTTTTTT. Translating it yields CASSSPTGAGEKLFF.